This T cell receptor beta chain stems from a study of vaccination effects on CD4 cells after COVID-19 (dated by TCRdb to about 2022). As for the study more broadly: Each participant received two doses of an mRNA SARS-CoV-2 vaccine, either BNT162b2 or mRNA-1273. Cultures from other donors in the study were sequenced using the Oncomine TCR Beta short-read assay on an Illumina iSeq 100. The study compared SARS-CoV-2 spike-specific CD4+ TCR repertoires before and after mRNA vaccination in COVID-19 convalescent patients and infection-naive vaccine recipients. A total of more than 8 COVID-19 convalescent patients and a few SARS-CoV-2-naive healthy vaccine recipients were included in the full study.

Libraries were made using the immunoSEQ multiplex PCR assay. DNA from the cultured and isolated CD4+ T cells underwent TCR beta CDR3 sequencing. The study's processing was this. Non-productive TCR sequences were removed and reads were trimmed to the CDR3 region, keeping CDR3s of at least 7 amino acids. Antigen-specific clonotypes were identified with the MANAFEST web app by comparing expansion in peptide wells against reference cultures. For clones to be considered positive, expansion at FDR<0.05 versus reference and all other wells, an odds ratio above 5, and a frequency above 0.1% in two replicate wells were required. Cross-reactive clonotypes were defined as significantly expanded in SARS-CoV-2 spike wells and in at least one common cold coronavirus spike condition. Levenshtein distance calculated with the stringdist R package was used to assess CDR3 similarity, and unrooted trees were constructed with ape in R 3.6.1. TCRdb holds this immuneACCESS table with in-frame rearrangements only. Some clones are missing; in checked studies, unresolved V genes explain under half, and the rest has no known cause. The DNA was the basis for D and trimming; V, J and clone size are from that table. This sample comprises 65,000 or so clones, 70% to 80% of them detected only once. The ten most abundant clones make up approximately 2.8% of the sample.

The CDR3 runs 12 amino acids, cysteine and phenylalanine included. The retained sequence is limited to the CDR3, 36 bases, with the frame set at the first base. Relative to germline, V is 11 bases shorter and J is 1 base shorter, with 10 bases between their ends. CDR1 KGHDR and CDR2 SFDVKD were looked up in the germline V gene. A word on this clone: Its recognized antigen is unknown. The input lacks base qualities; no much larger clone sits a single base away.

The investigation overall reported the following: Marked clonal contraction was observed in both infection-induced and vaccine-induced clones at late post-vaccination timepoints, consistent with waning T cell responses. Limitations of the study were the small number of convalescent patients and the absence of early post-infection timepoints. In healthy vaccine recipients, vaccine-induced clones were almost all SARS-CoV-2 mono-reactive, with only 1 of 255 being cross-reactive with common cold coronaviruses.

To identify antigen-specific CD4+ T cell clonotypes by their expansion, the ViraFEST assay first stimulated PBMC with viral peptide pools and then applied TCR sequencing. After more than 9 days of culture, CD4+ T cells were isolated with the EasySep CD4+ T cell isolation kit. The absence of prior SARS-CoV-2 infection in healthy vaccine recipients was confirmed by negative nucleocapsid antibodies before and after vaccination. Each well held roughly 2 million PBMC cultured in IMDM containing 5% human AB serum, roughly 9.6 IU/ml IL-2 and gentamicin, along with around 11 ug/ml peptides. On days 3 and 7, half of the culture medium was replaced with fresh IL-2-containing medium. Unless noted otherwise, every peptide stimulation condition was grown in triplicate wells. PBMC were separated from whole blood using Ficoll-Paque Plus gradient centrifugation and were then either cryopreserved at -140C or used fresh. The overlapping peptide pools covered the spike proteins of SARS-CoV-2 as well as those of the common cold coronaviruses HCoV-NL63, HCoV-OC43 and HCoV-229E. The QIAamp micro DNA kit was used to extract genomic DNA from the cultured CD4+ T cells.

This receptor chain uses TRBV24-1 and TRBJ1-1; the D gene is possibly TRBD1, with 6 bases matching. This clonotype was obtained from a human donor who received a COVID-19 vaccine. The material sequenced was CD4+ T cells from PBMCs cultured with HCoV-NL63 spike peptides, taken before COVID-19 vaccination. Sample cell subset or site, as interpreted from the label and publication: HCoV-NL63 spike overlapping peptide pool stimulation. The CDR3 reads CAIRGENTEAFF. At the DNA level, the sequence is TGTGCCATCAGGGGCGAGAACACTGAAGCTTTCTTT.